This T cell receptor beta chain was sequenced in a study of CD8 T cells in Susac syndrome. With random hexamers, reverse transcription was performed on about 0.5 to 1 ug of RNA. The authors amplified TCR beta CDR3 across 54 Vbeta and 13 Jbeta using immunoSEQ multiplex PCR. Via MiXCR, TCRdb re-called the immunoSEQ multiplex PCR reads, giving one row per CDR3 protein. The sample lists around 130,000 distinct CDR3 sequences, approximately 94% seen once, with approximately 0.12% in the top ten. The sequenced target, TCR beta, came from blood CD8+ and CD4+ T cells. V gave up 5 bases and J gave up 2 bases, with 13 bases separating them. This CDR3 spans 15 amino acids. Germline V gives CDR1 SGHTA, CDR2 FQGNSA.

The J gene is TRBJ2-1, the V gene TRBV7-2; D not certain. The sequenced sample consisted of CD4+ T cells from PBMCs. The receptor was isolated from a human donor with multiple sclerosis. The CDR3 region has the DNA TGTGCCAGCAGCCCGCCGGGTCTTCCCTACAATGAGCAGTTCTTC. Protein product: CASSPPGLPYNEQFF.